This paragraph covers one T cell receptor (beta chain) sequence. This CDR3 has 14 amino acids. Per germline, CDR1 MNHNY and CDR2 SVGAGI (reference sequence). V was cut by 2 bases and J by 5 bases, with 12 bases left in between. This sample stems from a study of blood T cells in healthy people across ages. Combining a sample-barcoded 5' primer with a J-beta primer mix, a second PCR ran for roughly 6 to 12 cycles. TCRdb ran MiXCR on the 5' RACE reads and lists one entry per CDR3 protein. Of fewer than 950,000 distinct CDR3 sequences listed, about 55% are singletons. The sample taken for sequencing was blood. This sequence originates from a man older than 75 in good health. The chain joins TRBV6-6 to TRBJ1-1, with D possibly TRBD1 on 6 matching bases. In DNA, the CDR3 is TGTGCCAGCAGTTACGCAGGGGAGGGTACTGAAGCTTTCTTT. Its translation: CASSYAGEGTEAFF.